This T cell receptor (beta chain) was sequenced in a study of human T cells and chemical hapten exposure. Study-wide results and limits: TCRs exceeding a frequency of 1 in 1000 stayed unchanged under DPC sensitization. The count of PT1 expanded TCRs correlated positively with patch test score.

TCRdb called the RACE reads again in MiXCR, with one record for every CDR3 protein. This table has about 90,000 distinct CDR3 sequences, 8.5% appearing once. The time point here: pre-sensitization, week 0. The treatment denotes: therapeutic diphenylcyclopropenone sensitization with weekly scalp DPC. Sample donors consisted of patients with alopecia, aged 18 to 70 years, who were suitable for DPC. The authors' total RNA extraction used unfractionated whole blood. The CDR3 is 16 amino acids. V trimming: 6 bases; J trimming: 4 bases; junction bases outside the gene matches: 11. Germline assignment: CDR1 LGHNA and CDR2 YNFKEQ. In the case of this clonotype: Its antigen is undetermined.

V is TRBV4-2 and J is TRBJ2-3, with 9 positions matching TRBD2. The sequencing used whole blood, collected in connection with sensitization to the hapten diphenylcyclopropenone (DPC). The receptor was derived from a man in his forties or fifties with alopecia areata. Some clones in this sample may be carry-over from other donors' samples. The CDR3: CASRREGGLGSDTQYF. For the CDR3, the DNA is TGTGCCAGCAGGCGGGAGGGCGGCCTTGGGTCAGATACGCAGTATTTT.